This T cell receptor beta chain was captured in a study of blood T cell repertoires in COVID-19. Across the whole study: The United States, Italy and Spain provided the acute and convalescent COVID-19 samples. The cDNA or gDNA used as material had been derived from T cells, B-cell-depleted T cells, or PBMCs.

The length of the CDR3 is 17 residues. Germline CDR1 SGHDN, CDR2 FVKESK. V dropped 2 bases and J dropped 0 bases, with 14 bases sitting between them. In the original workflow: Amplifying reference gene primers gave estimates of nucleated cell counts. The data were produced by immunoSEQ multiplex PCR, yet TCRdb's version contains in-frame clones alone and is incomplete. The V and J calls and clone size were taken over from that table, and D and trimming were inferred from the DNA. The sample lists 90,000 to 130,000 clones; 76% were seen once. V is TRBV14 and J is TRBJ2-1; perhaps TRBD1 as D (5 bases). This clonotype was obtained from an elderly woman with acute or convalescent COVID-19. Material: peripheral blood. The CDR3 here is CASSQRLQGSSYNEQFF. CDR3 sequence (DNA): TGTGCCAGCAGCCAAAGGCTTCAGGGAAGCTCCTACAATGAGCAGTTCTTC.